This T cell receptor beta chain is drawn from a study of T cell responses to AZD1222 COVID-19 vaccine. Study in general: Pooled in the analysis were second doses at about 4 or about 12 weeks. General study findings and limits: Repertoires were sampled only after the peak T cell response. Donors in the cohort were predominantly white British and more often female, and clonal diversity was possibly underestimated. Spike-spanning, vaccine-associated CD4 TCRs were dominant at 160-218 and 743-854.

Comments on this clone: Its antigen is unknown.

Using immunoSEQ multiplex PCR, the repertoire was profiled, and TCRdb retains in-frame clones only, with some absent. This sample has around 100,000 clones, with around 81% found just once. The sequenced sample was peripheral blood, obtained on day 0 of AZD1222 vaccination. The source is an adult in good health.

CDR3 sequence: CASTRQAGDGYEQYF. CDR3 bases: TGTGCCAGCACCCGACAAGCGGGAGACGGGTACGAGCAGTACTTC. The rearrangement joins TRBV28 to TRBJ2-7, with 8 bases identical to TRBD2. From germline, CDR1 is MDHEN and CDR2 SYDVKM. There are 15 residues in the CDR3. The J segment lost 4 bases and the V segment lost 7 bases, leaving 12 bases of the junction unmatched. Full variable domain (missing parts from reference TRBV28 and TRBJ2-7): DVKVTQSSRYLVKRTGEKVFLECVQDMDHENMFWYRQDPGLGLRLIYFSYDVKMKEKGDIPEGYSVSREKKERFSLILESASTNQTSMYLCASTRQAGDGYEQYFGPGTRLTVT.